What follows are 15 T cell receptor beta chains derived from one specimen sequenced in a study of tumor-infiltrating lymphocytes in glioblastoma multiforme. Three nested ARM-PCR rounds with V-beta and C-beta primers built TCRB libraries. TCRdb independently ran MiXCR on the multiplex PCR reads; one entry per CDR3 protein. The sample gives 9,000 to 13,000 distinct CDR3 sequences, about 72% of which show up once; about 40% is in the top ten. The sequenced material came from brain tumor tissue. All receptors come from a male donor with glioblastoma.

A word on this clonotype: Germline and junction disagree at one end, which may indicate a read error. For the CDR3, the DNA is TGTGCCAGTAGCTTAACCCTAGGGCCTAGTACAGATACGCAGTATTTT. This translates into CASSLTLGPSTDTQYF. This chain uses TRBV11-1 with TRBJ2-3; D gene ambiguous. Germline V gene data show CDR1 as SGHAT and CDR2 as FQDESV (reference sequence). The CDR3 runs 16 residues.

The chain is built from TRBV20-1 and TRBJ2-7, with a weak D call TRBD1 (6 bases). CDR1 and CDR2 from the germline V gene are DFQATT and SNEGSKA (reference sequence). This CDR3 is built from 15 residues. V was cut by 0 bases and J by 5 bases, with 17 bases left in between. CDR3 sequence reads: CSARDVAGARNEQYF. The CDR3 bases are TGCAGTGCTAGAGATGTGGCAGGGGCTAGGAACGAGCAGTACTTC.

The chain joins TRBV29-1 to TRBJ2-7; TRBD2 is a possible D gene (6 bases). V dropped 0 bases and J dropped 7 bases, with 22 bases sitting between them. This CDR3 comprises 16 residues. CDR1 and CDR2 from the germline V gene are SQVTM and ANQGSEA. CDR3 loop: CSVEEAGNRPSREQYF. The CDR3 nucleotides read TGCAGCGTTGAAGAGGCGGGAAATCGGCCGTCCCGTGAGCAGTACTTC.

As to this clonotype: A read error may produce the germline difference seen at one junction end. The genes are TRBV29-1 and TRBJ2-1, with D maybe TRBD2 (5 bases). CDR1 and CDR2 from the germline V gene are SQVTM and ANQGSEA. The CDR3 sequence is 15 residues long. The CDR3 sequence is CSVALAGASYKEQFF. The CDR3 coding sequence is TGCAGCGTTGCCCTAGCAGGAGCGTCCTACAAGGAGCAGTTCTTC.

On this clonotype itself: At one end, the junction sequence differs from germline, possibly due to a read error. The chain is built from TRBV11-2 and TRBJ2-5; D gene ambiguous. The CDR3 contains 14 residues. Germline CDR1 reads SGHAT; CDR2 reads FQNNGV. Here the CDR3 reads CASSLRLDRGTQYF. DNA for the CDR3: TGCGCCAGCAGCTTACGTCTAGACCGAGGAACCCAGTACTTC.

This clonotype is deemed large. This chain connects TRBV4-1 to TRBJ1-2; 7 nucleotides line up with TRBD1. CDR3 size: 16 residues. With 0 bases clipped from V and 2 bases from J, the junction kept 6 bases outside the gene matches. Germline V gene data show CDR1 as MGHRA and CDR2 as YSYEKL. The DNA of the CDR3 is TGCGCCAGCAGCCAAGATCGATACAGGGGAAACTATGGCTACACCTTC. Translation gives CASSQDRYRGNYGYTF.

As concerns this clonotype: The junction differs from germline at one of its ends, possibly a read error. The chain combines TRBV7-9 with TRBJ2-1, with D possibly TRBD2 on 5 matching bases. The CDR3 has 12 residues. CDR1 SEHNR and CDR2 FQNEAQ come from the germline V gene (reference sequence). The CDR3 is CASSAINSEQSF. DNA for the CDR3: TGTGCCAGCAGCGCCATTAATAGCGAGCAGTCCTTC.

Turning to this clonotype: A junction boundary mismatches the germline segment, possibly from a read error. V and J are TRBV29-1 and TRBJ1-6; 7 bases fit TRBD1. The CDR3 has 13 residues. Germline V gene data show CDR1 as SQVTM and CDR2 as ANQGSEA. CDR3 nucleotide sequence: TGCAGCGTAGCCAGGGACAGAGAACCACCCCTCCGCTTT. Encoded protein: CSVARDREPPLRF.

This chain joins TRBV5-4 and TRBJ2-3; 11 nucleotides agree with TRBD1. V lost 4 bases and J lost 2; bases outside the gene matches: 6. CDR1 SGHNT and CDR2 YYREEE come from the germline V gene (reference sequence). The CDR3 is 16 residues long. CDR3: CASSPLGQGDTDTQYF. CDR3 nucleotide sequence: TGTGCCAGCAGCCCGTTGGGACAGGGGGACACAGATACGCAGTATTTT.

This clonotype was seen just once. The J gene is TRBJ1-5, the V gene TRBV11-2; D gene unclear. Trimming took off 0 bases at V and 5 bases at J, with 11 bases between the two ends. The germline gives CDR1 SGHAT, CDR2 FQNNGV. The CDR3 sequence is 15 residues long. The CDR3 coding sequence is TGTGCCAGCAGCTTAGACCCGGGAGGAGATCAGCCCCAGCATTTT. Residues: CASSLDPGGDQPQHF.

The chain links TRBV4-2 to TRBJ2-7; D may be TRBD1 (5 bases). The germline V gene encodes CDR1 LGHNA and CDR2 YNFKEQ. Trimming shortened V by 4 bases and J by 2 bases, and 12 bases separated the two germline ends. This CDR3 has 14 amino acids. This CDR3 is CASSLHPGPYEQYF. The CDR3 bases are TGTGCCAGCAGCCTACATCCAGGGCCCTACGAGCAGTACTTC.

In its sample, this clonotype is medium-sized (0.01 to 0.1%). This chain uses TRBV6-5 with TRBJ1-4; the match to TRBD1 covers 7 bases. V lost 5 bases, J lost 5 bases, and 2 bases stayed unmatched. Germline lookup yields CDR1 MNHEY and CDR2 SVGAGI. The CDR3 covers 13 residues. This CDR3 is CASSETGNEKLFF. Written as DNA, the CDR3 is TGTGCCAGCAGTGAGACAGGGAATGAAAAACTGTTTTTT.

Comment on this clonotype: With a much larger clone just one base away, this may be a read error. This CDR3 reads CVSSEGNEQFF. The CDR3, as DNA: TGTGTCAGTTCCGAGGGGAATGAGCAGTTCTTC. The chain links TRBV12-3 or TRBV12-4 to TRBJ2-1; D may be TRBD1 or TRBD2 (5 bases each). The CDR3 extends over 11 amino acids.

The J gene is TRBJ2-3, the V gene TRBV11-2; possibly TRBD2 for D (6 bases). The CDR3 has 15 amino acids. V was clipped by 2 bases and J by 1 base, with 10 bases between them. The germline CDR1 and CDR2 sequences are SGHAT and FQNNGV. CDR3 amino acids: CASSLFASGTDTQYF. For the CDR3, the DNA is TGTGCCAGCAGCTTATTTGCTAGCGGCACAGATACGCAGTATTTT. Full variable domain (remainder filled in from reference TRBV11-2 and TRBJ2-3): EAGVAQSPRYKIIEKRQSVAFWCNPISGHATLYWYQQILGQGPKLLIQFQNNGVVDDSQLPKDRFSAERLKGVDSTLKIQPAKLEDSAVYLCASSLFASGTDTQYFGPGTRLTVL.

This clonotype was counted only a few times. One end of the junction varies from germline; a read error may be responsible. The chain couples TRBV12-3 or TRBV12-4 to TRBJ1-3; D uncertain. The CDR3 extends over 14 amino acids. The CDR3 region is CASTPALSGNTVYF. CDR3 nucleotide sequence: TGTGCCAGCACCCCGGCACTCTCCGGAAACACCGTATATTTT.